Presented here are 7 T cell receptor beta chains from one specimen sequenced in a study of blood T cells in healthy people across ages. Primed by a sample-barcoded 5' primer and a J-beta primer mix, a second PCR proceeded for roughly 6 to 12 cycles. In TCRdb, the 5' RACE reads were re-called with MiXCR into one record per CDR3 protein. The table shows fewer than 1 million distinct CDR3 sequences, with roughly 44% occurring only once. Sequenced sample: blood. These receptor sequences come from a man aged 60 to 69 in good health.

The chain has TRBV6-2 or TRBV6-3 and TRBJ2-1; D ambiguous. From germline, CDR1 is MNHEY and CDR2 SVGEGT. V shed 5 bases and J shed 14 bases, with 22 bases lying between them. CDR3 length: 14 residues. CDR3 in amino acids: CASSDHQISNAEFF. CDR3 coding DNA: TGTGCCAGCAGTGACCACCAAATTAGCAATGCCGAGTTCTTC.

Turning to this clonotype: A much larger clonotype is one base distant, so this may be a read error. The rearrangement joins TRBV14 to TRBJ1-2; D remains unclear. Germline-derived CDR1 and CDR2 are SGHDN and FVKESK. The CDR3 is 12 amino acids. Trimming left V 4 bases short and J 1 base short, with 4 bases between. Here the CDR3 reads CASSPHNYGYTF. For the CDR3, the DNA is TGTGCCAGCAGCCCCCATAACTATGGCTACACCTTC.

Only a few counts were recorded for this clonotype. The chain combines TRBV7-6 with TRBJ2-5, with 14 bases identical to TRBD2. CDR3 length: 19 amino acids. Germline V CDR1 and CDR2: SGHVS, FNYEAQ. V gave up 5 bases and J gave up 5 bases; unmatched junction bases: 16. CDR3 residues: CASSPIRLAGGPDYETQYF. The CDR3 DNA follows: TGTGCCAGCAGCCCTATCCGACTAGCGGGGGGGCCTGATTACGAGACCCAGTACTTC. Drawing the rest from reference TRBV7-6 and TRBJ2-5, the complete variable domain is GAGVSQSPRYKVTKRGQDVALRCDPISGHVSLYWYRQALGQGPEFLTYFNYEAQQDKSGLPNDRFSAERPEGSISTLTIQRTEQRDSAMYRCASSPIRLAGGPDYETQYFGPGTRLLVL.

This clonotype has ten or more counts. This chain uses TRBV4-2 with TRBJ2-5; D unresolved. This CDR3 is built from 14 residues. The V gene's germline CDR1 is LGHNA and CDR2 YNFKEQ. With 0 bases removed from V and 5 bases from J, the gap between germline ends came to 10 bases. The CDR3 region has the DNA TGTGCCAGCAGCCAAGATAGTGGTACGGAGACCCAGTACTTC. Translating it yields CASSQDSGTETQYF.

This sequence joins TRBV3-1 and TRBJ2-1; unclear D gene. V lost 0 bases and J 2 bases, leaving 11 bases between the germline ends. Germline V lookup: CDR1 LGHDT, CDR2 YNNKEL (reference sequence). The CDR3 covers 16 residues. CDR3 sequence: CASSQDSVTPYNEQFF. For the CDR3, the DNA is TGTGCCAGCAGCCAAGATTCGGTGACCCCCTACAATGAGCAGTTCTTC.

This clonotype occurred a few times. The chain has TRBV20-1 and TRBJ1-1; possible D gene TRBD1, 5 bases. The germline V gene encodes CDR1 DFQATT and CDR2 SNEGSKA (reference sequence). Trimming removed 5 bases from V and 0 bases from J, with 10 bases in between. The CDR3 consists of 13 residues. In nucleotides, the CDR3 is TGCAGTGCTGTAACCAGGGTGAACACTGAAGCTTTCTTT. Protein sequence: CSAVTRVNTEAFF.

The V call is TRBV29-1, the J call TRBJ2-1, with D uncertain. Looked up from germline, CDR1 is SQVTM and CDR2 is ANQGSEA. The CDR3 runs to 16 residues. The V and J ends lost 0 bases and 0 bases respectively, with 12 bases between them. The CDR3 coding sequence is TGCAGCGTTGAAGATCAGGACCTCCGCTCCTACAATGAGCAGTTCTTC. Protein sequence: CSVEDQDLRSYNEQFF.